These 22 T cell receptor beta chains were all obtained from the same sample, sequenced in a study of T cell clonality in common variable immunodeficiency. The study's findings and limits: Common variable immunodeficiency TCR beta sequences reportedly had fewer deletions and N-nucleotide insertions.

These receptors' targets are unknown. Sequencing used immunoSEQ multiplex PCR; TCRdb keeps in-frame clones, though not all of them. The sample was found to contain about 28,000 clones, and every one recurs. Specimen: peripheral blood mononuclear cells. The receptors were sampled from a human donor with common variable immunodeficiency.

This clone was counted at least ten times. Incomplete CDR3 DNA: TGTGCCAGTAGTCCCCGGACTCCCGGATCACCC. This codes for CASSPRTPGSP. The entire CDR3 sequence reads CASSPRTPGSPLHF. The chain links TRBV19 to TRBJ1-6; unclear D gene. The CDR3 goes on 3 residues after the read ends, and that part is filled in from the germline J gene. From germline, CDR1 is LNHDA and CDR2 SQIVND (reference sequence). V was trimmed by 5 bases and J by 10 bases, leaving 15 bases between them. The CDR3 runs 14 residues.

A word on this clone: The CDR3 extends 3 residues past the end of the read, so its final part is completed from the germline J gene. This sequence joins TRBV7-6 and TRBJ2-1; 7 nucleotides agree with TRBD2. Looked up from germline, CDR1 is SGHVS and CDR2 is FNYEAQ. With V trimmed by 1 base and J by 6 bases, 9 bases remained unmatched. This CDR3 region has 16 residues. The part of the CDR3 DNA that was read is TGTGCCAGCAGCTTAGGCCGGGTCTCGGGGGGCAATGAG. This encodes CASSLGRVSGGNE. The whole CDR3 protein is CASSLGRVSGGNEQFF.

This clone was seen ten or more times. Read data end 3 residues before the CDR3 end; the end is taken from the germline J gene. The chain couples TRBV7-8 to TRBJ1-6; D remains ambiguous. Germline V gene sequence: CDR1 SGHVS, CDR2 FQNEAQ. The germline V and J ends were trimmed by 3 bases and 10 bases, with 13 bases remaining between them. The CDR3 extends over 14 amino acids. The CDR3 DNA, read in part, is TGTGCCAGCAGCTTCGACGGTAGGGTCTCACCC. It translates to CASSFDGRVSP. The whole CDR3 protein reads CASSFDGRVSPLHF.

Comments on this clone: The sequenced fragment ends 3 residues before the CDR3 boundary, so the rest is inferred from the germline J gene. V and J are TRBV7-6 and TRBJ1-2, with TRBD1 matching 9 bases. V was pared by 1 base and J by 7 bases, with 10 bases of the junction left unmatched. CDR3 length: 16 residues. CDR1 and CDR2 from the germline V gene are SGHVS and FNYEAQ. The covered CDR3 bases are TGTGCCAGCAGCTTAGTTGGCGGACAGGGGTTCGGTGGC. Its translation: CASSLVGGQGFGG. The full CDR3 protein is CASSLVGGQGFGGYTF.

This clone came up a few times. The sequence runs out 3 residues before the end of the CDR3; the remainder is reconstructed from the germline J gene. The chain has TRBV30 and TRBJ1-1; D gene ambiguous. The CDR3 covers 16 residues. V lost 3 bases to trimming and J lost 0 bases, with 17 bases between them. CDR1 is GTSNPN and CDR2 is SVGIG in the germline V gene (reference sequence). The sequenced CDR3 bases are TGTGCCTGGAGGCTTTGGACTGCCGCTATGAACACTGAA. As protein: CAWRLWTAAMNTE. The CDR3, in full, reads CAWRLWTAAMNTEAFF.

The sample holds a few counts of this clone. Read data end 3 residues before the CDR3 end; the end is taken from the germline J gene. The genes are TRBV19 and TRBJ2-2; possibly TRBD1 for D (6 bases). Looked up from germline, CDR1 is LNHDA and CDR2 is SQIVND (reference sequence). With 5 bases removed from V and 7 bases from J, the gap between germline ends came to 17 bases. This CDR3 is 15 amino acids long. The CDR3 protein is CASSPGQTRGGELFF. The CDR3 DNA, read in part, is TGTGCCAGTAGTCCCGGACAGACCAGGGGCGGGGAG. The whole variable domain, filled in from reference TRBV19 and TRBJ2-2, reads DGGITQSPKYLFRKEGQNVTLSCEQNLNHDAMYWYRQDPGQGLRLIYYSQIVNDFQKGDIAEGYSVSREKKESFPLTVTSAQKNPTAFYLCASSPGQTRGGELFFGEGSRLTVL.

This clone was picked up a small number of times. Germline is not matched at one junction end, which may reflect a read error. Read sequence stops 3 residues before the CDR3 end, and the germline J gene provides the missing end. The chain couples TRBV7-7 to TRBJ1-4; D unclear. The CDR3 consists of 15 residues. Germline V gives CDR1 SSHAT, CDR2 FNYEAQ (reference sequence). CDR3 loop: CASSLWARENEKLFF. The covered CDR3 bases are TGTGCTAGCAGCTTATGGGCTCGTGAGAATGAAAAA.

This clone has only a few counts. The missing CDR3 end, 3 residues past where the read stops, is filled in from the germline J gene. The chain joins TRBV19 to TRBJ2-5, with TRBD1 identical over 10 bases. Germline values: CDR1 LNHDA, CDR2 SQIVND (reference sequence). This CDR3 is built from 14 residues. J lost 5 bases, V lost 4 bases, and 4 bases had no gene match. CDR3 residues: CASSTTGQGETQYF. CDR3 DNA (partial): TGTGCCAGTAGTACCACGGGACAGGGGGAGACC.

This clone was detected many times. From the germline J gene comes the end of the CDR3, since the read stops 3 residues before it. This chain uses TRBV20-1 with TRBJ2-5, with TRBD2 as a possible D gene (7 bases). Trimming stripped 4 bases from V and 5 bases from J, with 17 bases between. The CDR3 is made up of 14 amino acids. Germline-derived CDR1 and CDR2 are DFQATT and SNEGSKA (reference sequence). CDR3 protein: CSAIGGAAGETQYF. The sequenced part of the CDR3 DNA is TGCAGTGCTATAGGGGGGGCGGCGGGGGAGACC.

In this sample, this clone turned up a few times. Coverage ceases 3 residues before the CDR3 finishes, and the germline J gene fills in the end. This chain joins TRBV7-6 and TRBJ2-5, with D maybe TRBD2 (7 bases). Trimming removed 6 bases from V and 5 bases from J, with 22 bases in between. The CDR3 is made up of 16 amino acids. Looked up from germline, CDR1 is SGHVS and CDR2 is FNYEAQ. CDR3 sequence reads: CASRLLGGATGETQYF. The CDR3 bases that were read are TGTGCCAGCAGGCTCCTGGGGGGGGCCACGGGGGAGACC.

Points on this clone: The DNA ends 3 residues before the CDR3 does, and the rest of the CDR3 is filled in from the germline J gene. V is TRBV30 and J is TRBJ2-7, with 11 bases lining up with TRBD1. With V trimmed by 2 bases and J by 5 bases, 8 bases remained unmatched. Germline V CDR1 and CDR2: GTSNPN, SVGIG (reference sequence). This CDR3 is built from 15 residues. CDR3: CAWSTPDRGRNEQYF. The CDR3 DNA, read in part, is TGTGCCTGGAGTACCCCGGACAGGGGGCGGAACGAG.

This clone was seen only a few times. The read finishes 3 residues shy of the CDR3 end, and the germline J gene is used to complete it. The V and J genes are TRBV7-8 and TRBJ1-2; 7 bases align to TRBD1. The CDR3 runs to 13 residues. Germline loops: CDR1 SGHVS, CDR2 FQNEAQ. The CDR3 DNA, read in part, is TGTGCCAGCAGCTTTAGACAGGGAAGGGGC. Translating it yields CASSFRQGRG. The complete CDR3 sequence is CASSFRQGRGYTF.

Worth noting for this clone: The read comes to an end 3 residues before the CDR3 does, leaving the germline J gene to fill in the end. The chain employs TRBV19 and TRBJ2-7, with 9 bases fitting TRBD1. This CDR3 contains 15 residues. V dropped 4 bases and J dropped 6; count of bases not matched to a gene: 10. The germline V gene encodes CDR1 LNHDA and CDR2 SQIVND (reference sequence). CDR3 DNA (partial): TGTGCCAGTAGTAAAGGGACAGGGTTTCTAGGCGAG. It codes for CASSKGTGFLGE. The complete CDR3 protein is CASSKGTGFLGEQYF.

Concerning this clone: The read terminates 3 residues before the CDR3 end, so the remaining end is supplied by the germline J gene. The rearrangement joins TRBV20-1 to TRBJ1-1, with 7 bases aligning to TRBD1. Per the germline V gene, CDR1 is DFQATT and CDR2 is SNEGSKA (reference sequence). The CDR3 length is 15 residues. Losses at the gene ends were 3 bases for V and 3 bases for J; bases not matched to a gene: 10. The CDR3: CSARIPGQTHTEAFF. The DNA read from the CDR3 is TGCAGTGCTAGGATACCGGGACAGACACACACTGAA.

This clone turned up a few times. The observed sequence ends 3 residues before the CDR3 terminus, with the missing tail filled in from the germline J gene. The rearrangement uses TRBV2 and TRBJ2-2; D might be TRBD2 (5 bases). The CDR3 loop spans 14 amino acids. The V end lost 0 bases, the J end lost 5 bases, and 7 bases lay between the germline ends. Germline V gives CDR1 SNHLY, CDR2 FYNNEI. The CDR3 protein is CASSEARGTGELFF. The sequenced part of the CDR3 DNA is TGTGCCAGCAGTGAAGCCCGAGGGACCGGGGAG.

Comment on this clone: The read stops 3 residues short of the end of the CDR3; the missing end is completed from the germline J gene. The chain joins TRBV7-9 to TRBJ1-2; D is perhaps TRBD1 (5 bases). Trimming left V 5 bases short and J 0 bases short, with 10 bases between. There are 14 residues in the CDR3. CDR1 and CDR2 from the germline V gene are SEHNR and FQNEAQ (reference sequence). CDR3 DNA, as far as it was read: TGTGCCAGCAGCCCCAGGGATTCTAACTATGGC. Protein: CASSPRDSNYG. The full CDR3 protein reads CASSPRDSNYGYTF. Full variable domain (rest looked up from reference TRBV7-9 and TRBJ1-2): DTGVSQNPRHKITKRGQNVTFRCDPISEHNRLYWYRQTLGQGPEFLTYFQNEAQLEKSRLLSDRFSAERPKGSFSTLEIQRTEQGDSAMYLCASSPRDSNYGYTFGSGTRLTVV.

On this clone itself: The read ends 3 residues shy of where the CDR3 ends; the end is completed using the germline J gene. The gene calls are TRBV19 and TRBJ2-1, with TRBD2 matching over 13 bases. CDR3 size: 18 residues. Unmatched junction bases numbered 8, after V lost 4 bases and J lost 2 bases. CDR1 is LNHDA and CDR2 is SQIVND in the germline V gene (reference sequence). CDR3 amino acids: CASSTPGLAGAPYNEQFF. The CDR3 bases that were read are TGTGCCAGTAGTACCCCAGGACTAGCGGGGGCCCCCTACAATGAG.

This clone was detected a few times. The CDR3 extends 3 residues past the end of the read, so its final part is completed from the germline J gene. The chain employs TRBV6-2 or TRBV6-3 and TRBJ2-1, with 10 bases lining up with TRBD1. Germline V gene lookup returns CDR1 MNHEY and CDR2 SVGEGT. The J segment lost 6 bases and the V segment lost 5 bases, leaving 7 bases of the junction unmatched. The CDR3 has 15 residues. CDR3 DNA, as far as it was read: TGTGCCAGCAGTAGCCGACAGGGGGCCGTCAATGAG. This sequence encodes CASSSRQGAVNE. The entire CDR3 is CASSSRQGAVNEQFF.

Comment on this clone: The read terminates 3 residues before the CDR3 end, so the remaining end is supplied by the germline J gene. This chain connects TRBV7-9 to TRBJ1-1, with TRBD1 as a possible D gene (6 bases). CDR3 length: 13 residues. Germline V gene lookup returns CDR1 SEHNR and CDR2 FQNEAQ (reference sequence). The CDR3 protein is CASSLSGGSGAFF. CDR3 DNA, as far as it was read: TGTGCCAGCAGCTTGAGCGGGGGCTCAGGG.

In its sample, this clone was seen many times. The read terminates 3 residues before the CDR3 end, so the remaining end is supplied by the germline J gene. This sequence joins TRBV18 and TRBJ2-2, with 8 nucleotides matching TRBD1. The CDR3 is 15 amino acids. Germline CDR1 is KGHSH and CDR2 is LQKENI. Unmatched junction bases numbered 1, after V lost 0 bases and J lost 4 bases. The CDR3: CASSPPDRATGELFF. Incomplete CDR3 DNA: TGTGCCAGCTCACCACCGGACAGGGCCACCGGGGAG.

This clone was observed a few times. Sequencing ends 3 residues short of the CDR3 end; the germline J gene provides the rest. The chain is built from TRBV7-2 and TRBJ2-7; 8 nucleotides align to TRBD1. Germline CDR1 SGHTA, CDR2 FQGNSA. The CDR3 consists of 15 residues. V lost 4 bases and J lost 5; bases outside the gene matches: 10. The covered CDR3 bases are TGTGCCAGCAGCTCTTCAGGGGGCGCGGGCCACGAG. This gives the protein CASSSSGGAGHE. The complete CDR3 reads CASSSSGGAGHEQYF.

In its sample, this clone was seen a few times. The part of the CDR3 DNA that was read is TGTGCCAGCTCACCGGGGGCGATCTCTGGAAACACC. It specifies CASSPGAISGNT. The whole CDR3 is CASSPGAISGNTIYF. This chain connects TRBV18 to TRBJ1-3; a possible D gene is TRBD1 (6 bases). The CDR3 end is not reached by the read, which stops 3 residues before it; the germline J gene fills it in. This CDR3 region has 15 residues. Trimming took off 3 bases at V and 0 bases at J, with 9 bases between the two ends. Germline loops: CDR1 KGHSH, CDR2 LQKENI.